The text below deals with one TCR beta chain. Its target antigen remains unknown. The CDR3 does not end in the conserved phenylalanine or tryptophan, so this is likely a read error. TCR beta VDJ combination and CDR3 sequence profiling used genomic DNA as the template. TCR repertoire sequencing was run on an Illumina HiSeq 2000. Per the original workflow: TRBV/TRBJ rearrangement plots, CDR3 size and DJ length profiles, and Simpson's diversity index were used to evaluate the repertoires. The most abundant DNA sequence in the deep sequencing data was defined as the immunodominant clone. CDR3 amino acid sequences were screened for sharing across subjects and compared with published repertoires and the VDJdb database. The raw public reads went through TCRdb reprocessing: fastp at Q25, MiXCR clone calling, in-frame beta chains kept. Duplicate CDR3 protein sequences are folded into a single record with the most common DNA and genes. TCRdb assigned the V and J calls; the authors' analysis was not used. This sample comprises approximately 300,000 distinct CDR3 sequences, roughly 59% of them detected only once. Clones ranked in the top ten supply 1.3% of the sample.

The germline V gene encodes CDR1 SEHNR and CDR2 FQNEAQ (reference sequence). V is cut back by 5 bases and J by 3 bases, with 13 bases in the junction unmatched. The CDR3 numbers 19 amino acids, ends counted. The sequence is cut down to CDR3 DNA, 57 bases in frame from base 1. Expansion of CD8+CD57+ cells had been shown by flow cytometry in the patients chosen for sequencing. Severe acquired aplastic anemia was diagnosed in all patients according to International Study of Aplastic Anemia and Agranulocytosis and Camitta criteria. At the time blood was sampled, none of the patients had received any therapy. In the study, sorted CD4+ and CD8+ blood T cells from patients with severe aplastic anemia and from healthy subjects underwent deep sequencing of TCR repertoires. In the USA, patient enrollment took place under clinicaltrials.gov protocols 00001620, 01623167, 00001397, 00071045, 00081523 and 00961064. Ficoll-Paque density gradient centrifugation was used to isolate peripheral blood mononuclear cells. Before DNA extraction, CD4+ and CD8+ T cells were sorted with FACS or magnetic beads.

The data derive from a study of CD8+CD57+ T cells in acquired aplastic anemia (dated by TCRdb to the late 2010s). Background on the whole study: Extracted DNA from sorted CD4+ and CD8+ cells averaged approximately 3.4 ug, ranging from roughly 0.17 to 27.4 ug. CD8+CD57+ expansion was defined as frequency above the mean frequency observed in healthy subjects.

General conclusions and limits of the study: Twenty-nine CD8+ CDR3 sequences were shared between patients and controls but appeared highly expressed in patients and within their immunodominant clones. Patients and healthy controls showed no significant difference in CD8+ Simpson's diversity (P=0.060).

The sequence came from a human donor with aplastic anemia. This receptor chain uses TRBV7-9 and TRBJ2-2, with 12 bases aligning to TRBD2. Sequenced input: sorted CD4+, CD8+, or CD8+CD57+ T cells (not recorded which) from PBMCs. The CDR3 loop reads CASSPGTSGGRLHTGELFL. The nucleotide sequence reads TGTGCCAGCAGCCCGGGAACTAGCGGGGGGCGACTCCACACCGGGGAGCTGTTTCTT.